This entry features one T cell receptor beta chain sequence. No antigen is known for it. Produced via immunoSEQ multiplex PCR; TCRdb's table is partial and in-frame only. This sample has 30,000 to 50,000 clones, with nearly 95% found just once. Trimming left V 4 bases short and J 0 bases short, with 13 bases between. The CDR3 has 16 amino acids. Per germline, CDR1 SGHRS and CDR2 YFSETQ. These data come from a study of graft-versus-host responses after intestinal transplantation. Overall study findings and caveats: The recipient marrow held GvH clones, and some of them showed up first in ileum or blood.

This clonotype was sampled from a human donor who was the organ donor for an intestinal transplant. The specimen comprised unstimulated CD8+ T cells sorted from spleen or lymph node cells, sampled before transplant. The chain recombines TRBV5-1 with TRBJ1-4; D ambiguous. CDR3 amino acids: CASSPVGSPTNEKLFF. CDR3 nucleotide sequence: TGCGCCAGCAGCCCGGTCGGAAGTCCAACTAATGAAAAACTGTTTTTT. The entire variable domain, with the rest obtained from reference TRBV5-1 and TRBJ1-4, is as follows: KAGVTQTPRYLIKTRGQQVTLSCSPISGHRSVSWYQQTPGQGLQFLFEYFSETQRNKGNFPGRFSGRQFSNSRSEMNVSTLELGDSALYLCASSPVGSPTNEKLFFGSGTQLSVL.